This TCR beta chain appears in the sequencing data of a study of T-cell memory formation after mild COVID-19. Notes on this clonotype: Its target is not known.

TCRdb processed the 5' RACE reads anew with MiXCR; each CDR3 protein has one entry. The table records 470,000 or so distinct CDR3 sequences, roughly 18% of them present only once. Study observations and caveats: Shrinking CD4+ clones were chiefly CM and EM; CD8+ ones were chiefly EMRA.

Germline V gene data show CDR1 as GTSNPN and CDR2 as SVGIG (reference sequence). The CDR3 covers 15 residues. Trimming removed 1 base from V and 2 bases from J; junction bases left unmatched: 4. This TCR derives from an adult woman who had mild COVID-19 (a few samples of this study predate the infection). Cell type and time point are not known. Sequencing was done on a sample of PBMCs or a T cell subset sorted from them (not recorded which). The rearrangement uses TRBV30 and TRBJ2-3; 9 bases are shared with TRBD2. CDR3 sequence reads: CAWSGGLANTDTQYF. The CDR3 DNA sequence: TGTGCCTGGAGTGGAGGACTAGCGAACACAGATACGCAGTATTTT.